The next 28 T cell receptor beta chains were all read from a single sample in a study of long-term antiretroviral therapy in people with HIV. This was the immunoSEQ v3.0 assay at survey level. The method was immunoSEQ multiplex PCR; TCRdb's version includes in-frame clones alone and lacks a portion of them. Seen here are about 28,000 clones, roughly 78% observed once, and the top ten hold about 10%. The specimen was unsorted PBMCs, collected 1.5 years before starting antiretroviral therapy. The source of these receptors is a man aged 18-30 years with HIV.

The chain is built from TRBV2 and TRBJ2-1, with a possible D match to TRBD2 (7 bases). CDR1 is SNHLY, CDR2 FYNNEI, per germline. This CDR3 has 16 residues. Between the trimmed V and J ends, which lost 2 bases and 8 bases, there was a span of 19 bases. CDR3 sequence: CASSEWRGRTLDEQFF. The CDR3 bases are TGTGCCAGCAGTGAATGGCGGGGGCGGACGTTAGATGAGCAGTTCTTC.

The CDR3 here is CASSSAKWGYNEQFF. CDR3 DNA: TGTGCCAGTAGCTCCGCGAAGTGGGGTTACAATGAGCAGTTCTTC. This chain connects TRBV19 to TRBJ2-1; D gene ambiguous. CDR3 length: 15 residues. CDR1 and CDR2 (germline): LNHDA, SQIVND (reference sequence). The V and J ends lost 6 bases and 4 bases respectively, with 16 bases between them.

This clone occurred a few times. V is TRBV6-4 and J is TRBJ2-1; 8 bases are a match to TRBD2. After removal of 3 bases from V and 0 bases from J, the junction contained 1 base not matched to a gene. Germline-derived CDR1 and CDR2 are MRHNA and SNTAGT. CDR3 length: 15 residues. The CDR3 coding sequence is TGTGCCAGCAGTGAAAGCGGGGGCTCCTACAATGAGCAGTTCTTC. Its translation: CASSESGGSYNEQFF.

The CDR3 nucleotides read TGTGCCAGCAGCTTAGGGGCAGGAGCTAAAGAGACCCAGTACTTC. Translation gives CASSLGAGAKETQYF. The chain combines TRBV7-9 with TRBJ2-5, with D hard to call. Trimming took off 1 base at V and 3 bases at J, with 12 bases between the two ends. CDR1 is SEHNR, CDR2 FQNEAQ, per germline (reference sequence). There are 15 residues in the CDR3.

The V call is TRBV7-2, the J call TRBJ2-5, with D perhaps matching TRBD2 (6 bases). Germline V gene sequence: CDR1 SGHTA, CDR2 FQGNSA. This CDR3 region has 15 residues. V was pared by 2 bases and J by 1 base, with 11 bases between. This chain's CDR3 is CASSLQEGLQETQYF. CDR3 DNA: TGTGCCAGCAGCTTACAGGAGGGCCTCCAAGAGACCCAGTACTTC.

The chain is built from TRBV5-6 and TRBJ2-3, with TRBD2 identical over 11 bases. Germline assignment: CDR1 SGHDT and CDR2 YYEEEE. The CDR3 totals 16 residues. The V and J ends lost 4 bases and 4 bases, in that order; junction bases with no gene match: 8. CDR3 nucleotide sequence: TGTGCCAGCAGCCCTAGAACTAGCGGGAGTCCAGATACGCAGTATTTT. It is translated as CASSPRTSGSPDTQYF.

The chain links TRBV27 to TRBJ1-2; possibly TRBD1 for D (5 bases). V was pared by 5 bases and J by 8 bases, with 15 bases between. The CDR3 is 13 residues long. Germline loops: CDR1 MNHEY, CDR2 SMNVEV (reference sequence). As DNA, the CDR3 is TGTGCCAGCAGTCCGGGACCATGGGAGGGCTACACCTTC. Translated, it gives CASSPGPWEGYTF.

The V gene is TRBV13, the J gene TRBJ2-7, with no clear D. V was shortened by 3 bases and J by 3 bases, with 9 bases between the two germline ends. This CDR3 region has 13 residues. Per the germline V gene, CDR1 is PRHDT and CDR2 is FYEKMQ (reference sequence). In DNA form, the CDR3 reads TGTGCCAGCAGCTTTGGGGTCGGCTACGAGCAGTACTTC. Its protein is CASSFGVGYEQYF.

This sequence joins TRBV5-1 and TRBJ2-1, with 15 bases aligning to TRBD2. Germline V lookup: CDR1 SGHRS, CDR2 YFSETQ. This CDR3 spans 14 amino acids. With V trimmed by 5 bases and J by 9 bases, 3 bases remained unmatched. The CDR3 DNA sequence: TGCGCCAGCAGTGGACTAGCGGGAGGGGGTGAGCAGTTCTTC. Residues: CASSGLAGGGEQFF.

The chain uses TRBV2 and TRBJ1-2; TRBD1 aligns across 7 bases. Germline lookup yields CDR1 SNHLY and CDR2 FYNNEI. The CDR3 covers 12 residues. With V trimmed by 6 bases and J by 7 bases, 5 bases remained unmatched. CDR3 sequence (DNA): TGTGCCAGCAGAGGGGGCGTGGGTGGCTACACCTTC. Its translation is CASRGGVGGYTF.

V gene TRBV15 combines with J gene TRBJ1-2, with D perhaps matching TRBD1 (5 bases). The germline gives CDR1 LNHNV, CDR2 YYDKDF (reference sequence). This CDR3 contains 14 residues. V was cut by 1 base and J by 8 bases, with 14 bases left in between. The CDR3 DNA reads as TGTGCCACCAGCAGAGGCGGGACCGTGGAGGGCTACACCTTC. Translated, it gives CATSRGGTVEGYTF.

This clone was detected only a few times. The J gene is TRBJ1-2, the V gene TRBV19; 7 bases align to TRBD1. The CDR3 consists of 11 residues. Trimming took 11 bases from V and 4 from J; bases not matched to a gene: 4. CDR1 LNHDA and CDR2 SQIVND come from the germline V gene (reference sequence). CDR3 in DNA: TGTGCCGCGGACAGGAGCTATGGCTACACCTTC. Protein product: CAADRSYGYTF.

The rearrangement joins TRBV15 to TRBJ1-1, with a weak D call TRBD1 (6 bases). Germline V CDR1 and CDR2: LNHNV, YYDKDF (reference sequence). V was cut by 8 bases and J by 1 base, with 11 bases left in between. CDR3 length: 13 residues. The CDR3 loop is CATGWGPNTEAFF. For the CDR3, the DNA is TGTGCCACCGGCTGGGGGCCGAACACTGAAGCTTTCTTT.

This clone was seen a single time. This chain connects TRBV7-9 to TRBJ2-1, with 8 bases identical to TRBD1. The germline CDR1 and CDR2 sequences are SEHNR and FQNEAQ (reference sequence). V lost 6 bases, J lost 9 bases, and 7 bases stayed unmatched. The CDR3 sequence is 13 residues long. The CDR3 nucleotides read TGTGCCAGCAGGACCGGACAGGGAAGTGAGCAGTTCTTC. Encoded protein: CASRTGQGSEQFF.

V gene TRBV30 combines with J gene TRBJ1-5; D unclear. The CDR3 covers 12 residues. V lost 1 base and J 3 bases, leaving 4 bases between the germline ends. Germline V gene sequence: CDR1 GTSNPN, CDR2 SVGIG (reference sequence). The CDR3 DNA follows: TGTGCCTGGAGTGAAGACAATCAGCCCCAGCATTTT. This codes for CAWSEDNQPQHF.

The V and J genes are TRBV5-1 and TRBJ1-4; D is ambiguous. Looked up from germline, CDR1 is SGHRS and CDR2 is YFSETQ. The V gene lost 0 bases and the J gene lost 5 bases, with 8 bases spanning the gap. This CDR3 has 14 residues. The DNA of the CDR3 is TGCGCCAGCAGCTTGGTTGGGCTAAATGAAAAACTGTTTTTT. As protein: CASSLVGLNEKLFF.

The rearrangement uses TRBV27 and TRBJ1-2, with D unclear. CDR1 MNHEY and CDR2 SMNVEV come from the germline V gene (reference sequence). This CDR3 is built from 13 residues. Trimming removed 8 bases from V and 3 bases from J, with 13 bases in between. CDR3 loop: CASSRGMDYGYTF. The CDR3 DNA is TGTGCCAGCTCCAGAGGGATGGACTATGGCTACACCTTC.

Relative to its sample, this clone is hyperexpanded (1% or more). This chain uses TRBV30 with TRBJ1-1; 9 bases are a match to TRBD1. With V trimmed by 7 bases and J by 4 bases, 4 bases remained unmatched. The CDR3 totals 12 residues. CDR1 and CDR2 from the germline V gene are GTSNPN and SVGIG (reference sequence). The CDR3 DNA reads as TGTGCCTTTGGACAGGGGTTCACTGAAGCTTTCTTT. It yields the protein CAFGQGFTEAFF.

Concerning this clone itself: Since no conserved phenylalanine or tryptophan closes the CDR3, a read error is the likely cause. The DNA is omitted, as the CDR3 cannot be located on it reliably, and the CDR3 follows TCRdb's listing. The rearrangement joins TRBV6-1 to TRBJ2-7; TRBD2 is the table's D call and was not checked against the DNA. CDR1 is MNHNS and CDR2 is SASEGT in the germline V gene. The CDR3 sequence runs 9 residues, both termini included. The CDR3 sequence is CASSDEVIL.

The genes are TRBV7-9 and TRBJ2-7; D may correspond to TRBD1 or TRBD2 (5 bases each). The CDR3 runs to 14 residues. Deletions cut 5 bases from V and 5 bases from J, with 16 bases between. From germline, CDR1 is SEHNR and CDR2 FQNEAQ (reference sequence). Here the CDR3 reads CASSDGGGGDEQYF. CDR3 sequence (DNA): TGTGCCAGCAGCGATGGGGGTGGGGGTGACGAGCAGTACTTC. Complete variable domain (other parts from reference TRBV7-9 and TRBJ2-7): DTGVSQNPRHKITKRGQNVTFRCDPISEHNRLYWYRQTLGQGPEFLTYFQNEAQLEKSRLLSDRFSAERPKGSFSTLEIQRTEQGDSAMYLCASSDGGGGDEQYFGPGTRLTVT.

This clone was counted a single time. This chain uses TRBV7-2 with TRBJ1-1; unclear D gene. The V end was cut by 5 bases, the J end by 2 bases, with 12 bases between. This CDR3 contains 14 residues. The germline V gene encodes CDR1 SGHTA and CDR2 FQGNSA. In DNA, the CDR3 is TGTGCCAGCAGCGGATGGACGGAAAACACTGAAGCTTTCTTT. This codes for CASSGWTENTEAFF. Full variable domain (remainder filled in from reference TRBV7-2 and TRBJ1-1): GAGVSQSPSNKVTEKGKDVELRCDPISGHTALYWYRQSLGQGLEFLIYFQGNSAPDKSGLPSDRFSAERTGGSVSTLTIQRTQQEDSAVYLCASSGWTENTEAFFGQGTRLTVV.

The chain uses TRBV5-6 and TRBJ1-1, with D possibly TRBD1 on 5 matching bases. This CDR3 contains 12 residues. Germline V gene sequence: CDR1 SGHDT, CDR2 YYEEEE. V was cut by 3 bases and J by 4 bases, with 7 bases left in between. For the CDR3, the DNA is TGTGCCAGCAGCTCAGGGAGCACTGAAGCTTTCTTT. Translating gives CASSSGSTEAFF.

By its share, this clone is medium-sized. The V and J genes are TRBV27 and TRBJ1-4; TRBD1 matches 10 bases. Germline V gene sequence: CDR1 MNHEY, CDR2 SMNVEV (reference sequence). Unmatched junction bases numbered 8, after V lost 5 bases and J lost 8 bases. The CDR3 runs to 15 residues. The CDR3 is CASSIGTGAGEKLFF. CDR3 coding DNA: TGTGCCAGCAGTATCGGGACAGGGGCGGGGGAAAAACTGTTTTTT. The variable domain in full, completed from reference TRBV27 and TRBJ1-4, reads EAQVTQNPRYLITVTGKKLTVTCSQNMNHEYMSWYRQDPGLGLRQIYYSMNVEVTDKGDVPEGYKVSRKEKRNFPLILESPSPNQTSLYFCASSIGTGAGEKLFFGSGTQLSVL.

The chain carries TRBV7-2 and TRBJ1-1; D may be TRBD1 (6 bases). The length of the CDR3 is 14 residues. V was trimmed by 1 base and J by 5 bases, leaving 11 bases between them. Germline V CDR1 and CDR2: SGHTA, FQGNSA. CDR3 region: CASSLVGGRTEAFF. CDR3 bases: TGTGCCAGCAGCTTAGTAGGGGGGAGGACTGAAGCTTTCTTT.

Here the CDR3 reads CASSQDIGSGETQYF. The CDR3 DNA reads as TGCGCCAGCAGCCAAGATATAGGTTCGGGAGAGACCCAGTACTTC. The gene calls are TRBV4-3 and TRBJ2-5; no clear D. Germline loops: CDR1 LGHNA, CDR2 YSLEER. Trimming took 0 bases from V and 4 from J, leaving 12 bases between them. The CDR3 is made up of 15 amino acids.

This chain uses TRBV9 with TRBJ1-5; 9 bases map to TRBD1. The CDR3 spans 15 residues. V was clipped by 0 bases and J by 2 bases; unmatched bases: 0. Germline V lookup: CDR1 SGDLS, CDR2 YYNGEE. CDR3 DNA: TGTGCCAGCAGCGTAGGGACAGGGGGCAATCAGCCCCAGCATTTT. Translation gives CASSVGTGGNQPQHF.

The chain couples TRBV10-3 to TRBJ2-7, with 8 bases identical to TRBD1. Germline lookup yields CDR1 ENHRY and CDR2 SYGVKD. This CDR3 has 14 amino acids. The V and J ends lost 6 bases and 1 base, in that order; junction bases with no gene match: 5. CDR3 in DNA: TGTGCCATCAGGGCGACAGGGGAATCCTACGAGCAGTACTTC. Amino acid sequence: CAIRATGESYEQYF.

The chain joins TRBV28 to TRBJ1-1, with D possibly being TRBD1 (5 bases). V was cut by 11 bases and J by 3 bases, with 19 bases left in between. This CDR3 is built from 14 residues. CDR1 is MDHEN and CDR2 is SYDVKM in the germline V gene. The CDR3 loop is CAGSRGRWDTEAFF. CDR3 DNA sequence: TGTGCCGGCTCCCGGGGCCGGTGGGACACTGAAGCTTTCTTT.